This T cell receptor (beta chain) was recorded in a study of Ad26.COV2.S vaccination and SARS-CoV-2 variants (dated by TCRdb to the early 2020s). For the study in its entirety: Donors in the vaccine arm were drawn from COV1001, a multicentre, randomized, double-blind, placebo-controlled phase I-IIa trial testing Ad26.COV2.S in healthy adults. Ad26.COV2.S was given intramuscularly at 5x10^10 or 1x10^11 viral particles, as a single shot or as two shots 56 days apart. TCRbeta repertoire sequencing was used to assess the specificity and breadth of SARS-CoV-2-reactive T cell receptors after Ad26.COV2.S vaccination. The TCR-sequenced set comprised about 32 samples: about 19 Ad26.COV2.S vaccine recipients, 5 placebo recipients and 8 SARS-CoV-2 convalescent individuals. Participants in the trial were split at random into five groups of five each, receiving low-dose or high-dose Ad26.COV2.S once or twice, or else placebo on both occasions. Throughout the experiments and outcome assessment, investigators stayed blinded to trial group allocation.

Regarding this clone: Its antigen remains unidentified. No quality values exist for individual bases; no much larger clone is one base distant.

Findings and caveats that apply to the study as a whole: According to the authors, total T cell responses may have been underestimated by the TCR breadth and depth analyses. Compared with placebo recipients, Ad26.COV2.S recipients showed higher spike-specific TCR breadth (P = 0.0014). Vaccine and placebo recipients had similar non-spike TCR breadth, a finding consistent with the vaccine containing only spike. The study was not powered for comparison of responses between vaccine doses or regimens. Substantial breadth of spike-specific CD8+ and CD4+ T cell responses was reported after vaccination.

What this sample's treatment or condition label stands for: some 19 received Ad26.COV2.S at low or high dose, single or two shots; roughly 5 received placebo; per-sample allocation not given. Repertoires of vaccine and placebo recipients were sequenced from samples collected on day 63 after the first injection. Cohort 1b enrolled 20 to 30 adults aged 18-55 years at a single site in Boston, USA, between 29 July and 7 August 2020. As a vaccine, Ad26.COV2.S was a replication-incompetent adenovirus type 26 vector that expressed a prefusion-stabilized SARS-CoV-2 spike protein derived from the original Wuhan strain. The immunoSEQ Assay was used to sequence TCRbeta CDR3 regions. After extraction, genomic DNA underwent amplification by bias-controlled multiplex PCR, followed by high-throughput sequencing. In the source study's methods: To quantify the absolute abundance of every unique TCRbeta CDR3 region, sequences were collapsed and filtered. Usable DNA was measured by amplifying reference genes present in all nucleated cells, and TCRbeta template counts were normalized to that usable DNA to estimate T cell fraction. Repertoire TCRs were annotated as SARS-CoV-2-specific when V gene, CDR3 amino acid sequence and J gene were exactly matched to a known reactive TCR set. The reference SARS-CoV-2 TCR set was derived from MIRA and filtered for enrichment in COVID-19-positive ImmuneCODE repertoires, a step that removed public or cross-reactive TCRs. Drawing on the MIRA antigens, annotated TCRs were analysed further at the level of specific ORF or position within ORF. Depth was the summed frequency of annotated unique rearrangements, while breadth was defined as annotated unique rearrangements over total unique productive rearrangements. Two-sided Wilcoxon rank-sum tests were applied when comparing TCR breadth between groups. TCRdb took this table from immuneACCESS and kept in-frame rearrangements with V and J called. Such tables lack part of the clones; where checked against another copy, unresolved V genes explain under half of the gap, and the rest is unexplained. The DNA was the basis for D and trimming; V, J and clone size are from that table. The sample table records roughly 400,000 clones; roughly 90% of these occur just once. The ten largest clones represent about 2% of the sample.

The sample in question was peripheral blood, obtained in a trial of Ad26.COV2.S vaccine versus placebo. This clonotype was sampled from a person between 18 and 59 years old who received the Ad26.COV2.S COVID-19 vaccine or a placebo.

The CDR3 protein is CAWSVLSGKETQYF. The DNA sequence follows: TGTGCCTGGAGTGTACTATCCGGGAAAGAGACCCAGTACTTC. The chain is encoded by TRBV30 joined to TRBJ2-5; the D gene is perhaps TRBD2, from 5 matching bases. Trimming at the junction amounts to 0 bases on V and 3 bases on J, and the germline ends lie 11 bases apart. Sequences GTSNPN (CDR1) and SVGIG (CDR2) are obtained from the germline V gene (reference sequence). The CDR3 measures 14 amino acids from cysteine to phenylalanine. The only DNA kept is the CDR3, 42 bases in frame from the first base.